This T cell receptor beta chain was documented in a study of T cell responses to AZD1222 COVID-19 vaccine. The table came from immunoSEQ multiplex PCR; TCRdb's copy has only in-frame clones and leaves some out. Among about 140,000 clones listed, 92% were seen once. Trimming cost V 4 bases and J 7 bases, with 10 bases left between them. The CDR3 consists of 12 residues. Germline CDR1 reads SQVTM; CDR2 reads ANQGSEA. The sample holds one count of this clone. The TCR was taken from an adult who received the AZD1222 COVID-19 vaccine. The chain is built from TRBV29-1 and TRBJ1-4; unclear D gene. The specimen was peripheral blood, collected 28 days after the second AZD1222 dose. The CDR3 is CSVARTGEKLFF. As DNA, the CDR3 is TGCAGCGTTGCCAGGACGGGTGAAAAACTGTTTTTT. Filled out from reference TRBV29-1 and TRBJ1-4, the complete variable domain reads SAVISQKPSRDICQRGTSLTIQCQVDSQVTMMFWYRQQPGQSLTLIATANQGSEATYESGFVIDKFPISRPNLTFSTLTVSNMSPEDSSIYLCSVARTGEKLFFGSGTQLSVL.